These 11 T cell receptor beta chains came from one sample sequenced in a study of cytomegalovirus exposure and HLA in healthy donors. Primers: 60 Vbeta forward and 13 Jbeta reverse. Profiling relied on immunoSEQ multiplex PCR, and the TCRdb table lists in-frame clones only, not all of them. The sample records approximately 70,000 clones, about 73% being singletons. Sequenced material: PBMCs. All receptors come from a woman aged 50 to 60 in good health and CMV-seropositive.

This chain connects TRBV18 to TRBJ1-5; no definite D call. Trimming took off 2 bases at V and 4 bases at J, with 12 bases between the two ends. Germline V lookup: CDR1 KGHSH, CDR2 LQKENI. The CDR3 sequence is 15 residues long. Written as DNA, the CDR3 is TGTGCCAGCTCACCAAATTCCGGGTTAAATCAGCCCCAGCATTTT. Translating it yields CASSPNSGLNQPQHF.

This clone has only one observation. The gene calls are TRBV28 and TRBJ2-3; 9 bases are shared with TRBD1. This CDR3 region has 15 residues. Germline CDR1 reads MDHEN; CDR2 reads SYDVKM. After removal of 6 bases from V and 3 bases from J, the junction contained 7 bases not matched to a gene. DNA of the CDR3: TGTGCCAGCAGAACCGAGACAGGGGGGACAGATACGCAGTATTTT. This encodes CASRTETGGTDTQYF. The full variable domain, rest sourced from reference TRBV28 and TRBJ2-3, is DVKVTQSSRYLVKRTGEKVFLECVQDMDHENMFWYRQDPGLGLRLIYFSYDVKMKEKGDIPEGYSVSREKKERFSLILESASTNQTSMYLCASRTETGGTDTQYFGPGTRLTVL.

The chain uses TRBV27 and TRBJ1-6, with 8 nucleotides matching TRBD1. This CDR3 comprises 14 residues. CDR1 is MNHEY and CDR2 is SMNVEV in the germline V gene (reference sequence). Trimming cost V 2 bases and J 11 bases; bases outside gene matches: 5. The CDR3 region has the DNA TGTGCCAGCAGTTTAGGACAGGGAGAAACACCCCTCCACTTT. This gives the protein CASSLGQGETPLHF.

This rearrangement joins TRBV5-1 to TRBJ2-5; 7 bases are a match to TRBD1. The J call may be mistaken, given a closer DNA end match to TRBJ2-7. CDR3 length equals 15 residues. Germline V gene data show CDR1 as SGHRS and CDR2 as YFSETQ. CDR3 loop: CASSLGSPGGYEQYF. The CDR3 DNA reads as TGCGCCAGCAGCTTGGGGAGTCCAGGGGGCTACGAGCAGTACTTC.

The chain joins TRBV4-1 to TRBJ2-7; 12 bases are shared with TRBD1. The CDR3 length is 17 residues. V trimming: 4 bases; J trimming: 1 base; junction bases outside the gene matches: 8. Germline-derived CDR1 and CDR2 are MGHRA and YSYEKL. This CDR3 is CASSPRPGQGASYEQYF. CDR3 DNA sequence: TGCGCCAGCAGCCCACGTCCGGGACAGGGGGCGTCCTACGAGCAGTACTTC.

This clone came up a few times. V gene TRBV5-1 combines with J gene TRBJ2-7, with TRBD2 matching 10 bases. Looked up from germline, CDR1 is SGHRS and CDR2 is YFSETQ. Trimming at V came to 0 bases and at J to 3 bases, leaving 3 bases not matched to a gene. This CDR3 contains 15 residues. The CDR3 nucleotides read TGCGCCAGCAGCTTGGAACTAGCGGGAATCTACGAGCAGTACTTC. It yields the protein CASSLELAGIYEQYF.

The gene calls are TRBV19 and TRBJ1-2; 9 bases fit TRBD1. The CDR3 is 12 amino acids. Trimming cost V 6 bases and J 7 bases; bases outside gene matches: 3. CDR1 LNHDA and CDR2 SQIVND come from the germline V gene (reference sequence). CDR3 sequence reads: CASSSTGGGYTF. The DNA of the CDR3 is TGTGCCAGTAGCTCGACAGGGGGTGGCTACACCTTC.

This clone was picked up one time. The rearrangement joins TRBV4-3 to TRBJ1-1, with D uncertain. This CDR3 has 17 residues. V lost 0 bases and J 0 bases, leaving 14 bases between the germline ends. Germline V CDR1 and CDR2: LGHNA, YSLEER. This CDR3 reads CASSQEGQAPMNTEAFF. CDR3 nucleotides: TGCGCCAGCAGCCAAGAAGGTCAGGCCCCCATGAACACTGAAGCTTTCTTT.

The V call is TRBV18, the J call TRBJ1-1; TRBD1 is a possible D gene (5 bases). The germline V gene encodes CDR1 KGHSH and CDR2 LQKENI. V lost 3 bases and J 1 base, leaving 6 bases between the germline ends. The CDR3 length is 13 residues. CDR3 sequence (DNA): TGTGCCAGCTCACCCCAGGGGAACACTGAAGCTTTCTTT. The encoded protein is CASSPQGNTEAFF. The full variable domain, rest sourced from reference TRBV18 and TRBJ1-1, is NAGVMQNPRHLVRRRGQEARLRCSPMKGHSHVYWYRQLPEEGLKFMVYLQKENIIDESGMPKERFSAEFPKEGPSILRIQQVVRGDSAAYFCASSPQGNTEAFFGQGTRLTVV.

This chain joins TRBV7-6 and TRBJ1-3, with 8 bases lining up with TRBD1. Losses at the gene ends were 4 bases for V and 0 bases for J; bases not matched to a gene: 5. The CDR3 has 16 residues. Looked up from germline, CDR1 is SGHVS and CDR2 is FNYEAQ. Here the CDR3 reads CASSSQTGVSGNTIYF. The CDR3 nucleotides are TGTGCCAGCAGCTCCCAGACAGGGGTCTCTGGAAACACCATATATTTT.

J is TRBJ1-4 and V is TRBV29-1; 11 bases line up with TRBD1. V dropped 0 bases and J dropped 8; count of bases not matched to a gene: 5. The CDR3 runs 15 residues. Germline CDR1 and CDR2: SQVTM and ANQGSEA. CDR3 sequence (DNA): TGCAGCGTTGAAGAGGGGGACAGGGGGTGGGAAAAACTGTTTTTT. Protein sequence: CSVEEGDRGWEKLFF.